These 22 T cell receptor beta chains were all obtained from the same sample, sequenced in a study of Graves' ophthalmopathy and Graves' hyperthyroidism. TCR beta CDR3 amplification used RNA transcripts. Second-round multiplex PCR followed a first-round RT-PCR using HTBI primers. TCRdb re-analysed the multiplex PCR reads in MiXCR, keeping a single row per CDR3 protein. Of about 340,000 distinct CDR3 sequences in the sample, about a sixth were seen once. The sample taken for sequencing was peripheral blood. Every receptor here comes from an adult man with Graves' ophthalmopathy.

At least ten counts were recorded for this clonotype. V usage is TRBV6-5 and J usage is TRBJ2-2; a possible D gene is TRBD2 (5 bases). Germline V gene lookup returns CDR1 MNHEY and CDR2 SVGAGI. This CDR3 spans 18 amino acids. Trimming took off 8 bases at V and 2 bases at J, with 24 bases between the two ends. The CDR3 DNA is TGTGCCAGCGGAGGAAGGCAGAGGGAAAGGTTTAACACCGGGGAGCTGTTTTTT. Amino acids: CASGGRQRERFNTGELFF.

This chain connects TRBV6-1 to TRBJ2-6; TRBD1 aligns across 8 bases. J lost 0 bases, V lost 7 bases, and 5 bases had no gene match. Germline V gene data show CDR1 as MNHNS and CDR2 as SASEGT. CDR3 length: 16 amino acids. The CDR3 spells CASTGGTRSGANVLTF. As DNA, the CDR3 is TGTGCCAGCACAGGGGGCACCCGCTCTGGGGCCAACGTCCTGACTTTC.

There are many counts of this clonotype. This rearrangement joins TRBV6-1 to TRBJ1-1, with D possibly being TRBD1 (5 bases). The CDR3 sequence is 15 residues long. Trimming removed 4 bases from V and 5 bases from J, with 17 bases in between. Germline V gene data show CDR1 as MNHNS and CDR2 as SASEGT. CDR3: CASSARRGILTEAFF. DNA of the CDR3: TGTGCCAGCAGTGCCCGGCGGGGGATTCTTACTGAAGCTTTCTTT.

This clonotype was seen repeatedly, ten times or more. The rearrangement links TRBV7-2 to TRBJ1-2; D is perhaps TRBD1 (5 bases). Germline CDR1 reads SGHTA; CDR2 reads FQGNSA. The CDR3 covers 13 residues. V shed 5 bases and J shed 8 bases, with 15 bases lying between them. The CDR3, as DNA: TGTGCCAGCAGCCCGAGTCAGGGCTGGGGCTACACCTTC. Its protein is CASSPSQGWGYTF.

In this sample, this clonotype turned up many times. This rearrangement joins TRBV19 to TRBJ1-1; 9 bases are a match to TRBD1. Germline values: CDR1 LNHDA, CDR2 SQIVND (reference sequence). The J segment lost 8 bases and the V segment lost 6 bases, leaving 7 bases of the junction unmatched. The CDR3 is 13 amino acids. The DNA of the CDR3 is TGTGCCAGTAGGGAACAGGGGGCGGGCGAAGCTTTCTTT. Amino acids: CASREQGAGEAFF.

V gene TRBV18 combines with J gene TRBJ1-6, with 9 bases identical to TRBD1. The germline CDR1 and CDR2 sequences are KGHSH and LQKENI. With 3 bases clipped from V and 0 bases from J, the junction kept 9 bases outside the gene matches. The CDR3 totals 19 residues. CDR3 nucleotides: TGTGCCAGCTCACCGGGAAACGACAGGGGGAGCTCCTATAATTCACCCCTCCACTTT. Its protein product is CASSPGNDRGSSYNSPLHF. The full variable domain, its missing parts supplied by reference TRBV18 and TRBJ1-6, is NAGVMQNPRHLVRRRGQEARLRCSPMKGHSHVYWYRQLPEEGLKFMVYLQKENIIDESGMPKERFSAEFPKEGPSILRIQQVVRGDSAAYFCASSPGNDRGSSYNSPLHFGNGTRLTVT.

In its sample, this clonotype was seen many times. The chain couples TRBV2 to TRBJ2-7; D remains unclear. This CDR3 spans 15 amino acids. V was pared by 2 bases and J by 9 bases, with 20 bases between. Germline CDR1 is SNHLY and CDR2 is FYNNEI. CDR3 region: CASSELSGHLRGQYF. CDR3 bases: TGTGCCAGCAGTGAATTGTCAGGCCACCTACGAGGGCAGTACTTC.

This clonotype showed up many times. The chain is built from TRBV7-8 and TRBJ2-7; 7 positions match TRBD2. Trimming took 5 bases from V and 3 from J; bases not matched to a gene: 13. The germline V gene has CDR1 SGHVS and CDR2 FQNEAQ. This CDR3 is 16 amino acids long. This CDR3 reads CASSQRGAGVSYEQYF. The CDR3 DNA is TGTGCCAGCAGCCAAAGAGGGGCGGGGGTGAGCTACGAGCAGTACTTC.

This clonotype was observed many times. This chain joins TRBV6-1 and TRBJ1-2; 11 bases are shared with TRBD1. The CDR3 spans 13 residues. Germline CDR1 is MNHNS and CDR2 is SASEGT. The V segment lost 6 bases and the J segment 8 bases; nucleotides outside the gene matches: 5. The CDR3 sequence is CASRDGTGGGYTF. The CDR3 nucleotides are TGTGCCAGCAGAGACGGGACAGGGGGGGGCTACACCTTC.

This clonotype was seen at least ten times. This chain connects TRBV18 to TRBJ1-1; D is unresolved. Trimming took 0 bases from V and 3 from J, leaving 11 bases between them. The CDR3 is made up of 15 amino acids. The germline V gene encodes CDR1 KGHSH and CDR2 LQKENI. In DNA form, the CDR3 reads TGTGCCAGCTCACCACCGCGAACAGAAGACACTGAAGCTTTCTTT. It encodes CASSPPRTEDTEAFF.

This clonotype was detected many times. V gene TRBV11-2 combines with J gene TRBJ2-7; 7 bases align to TRBD2. The CDR3 is 16 residues long. Unmatched junction bases numbered 11, after V lost 6 bases and J lost 0 bases. In germline, CDR1 is SGHAT, CDR2 FQNNGV. The chain's CDR3 is CASRGEGVANSYEQYF. The CDR3 DNA sequence: TGTGCCAGCAGAGGGGAGGGCGTAGCAAACTCCTACGAGCAGTACTTC.

The rearrangement links TRBV6-2 or TRBV6-3 to TRBJ1-2; D gene ambiguous. Germline V CDR1 and CDR2: MNHEY, SVGEGT. CDR3 length equals 10 residues. The V gene lost 6 bases and the J gene lost 7 bases, with 6 bases spanning the gap. Here the CDR3 DNA reads TGTGCCAGCAGGGATCTTGGCTACACCTTC. As protein: CASRDLGYTF.

Ten or more counts support this clonotype. The chain recombines TRBV20-1 with TRBJ2-7; D may be TRBD1 (6 bases). Germline V gene data show CDR1 as DFQATT and CDR2 as SNEGSKA (reference sequence). The CDR3 covers 14 residues. V was cut by 5 bases and J by 2 bases, with 16 bases left in between. CDR3: CSALRGTVAYEQYF. CDR3 coding DNA: TGCAGTGCTCTCAGGGGCACCGTCGCCTACGAGCAGTACTTC.

V and J are TRBV24-1 and TRBJ2-2, with D maybe TRBD2 (6 bases). Looked up from germline, CDR1 is KGHDR and CDR2 is SFDVKD. This CDR3 region has 14 residues. Trimming removed 5 bases at V and 7 bases at J, with 13 bases between. The CDR3 is CATSGASAGGELFF. CDR3 nucleotide sequence: TGTGCCACCAGTGGGGCTAGCGCCGGCGGGGAGCTGTTTTTT.

In this sample, this clonotype turned up a few times. A much larger clone lies a single base off, so this may be a read error. The rearrangement joins TRBV20-1 to TRBJ1-2; D is undetermined. The CDR3 runs 18 residues. The V gene's germline CDR1 is DFQATT and CDR2 SNEGSKA (reference sequence). CDR3: CSPRTSPEPPAASYGYTF. For the CDR3, the DNA is TGCAGTCCTAGAACATCCCCGGAACCCCCGGCAGCATCTTATGGCTACACCTTC.

This clonotype came up many times. The chain is built from TRBV11-2 and TRBJ2-2, with 8 bases that match TRBD2. CDR3 length: 15 residues. V dropped 2 bases and J dropped 3; count of bases not matched to a gene: 2. CDR1 is SGHAT and CDR2 is FQNNGV in the germline V gene. The CDR3 DNA sequence: TGTGCCAGCAGCTTAAACGGGAGGGACACCGGGGAGCTGTTTTTT. This gives the protein CASSLNGRDTGELFF.

The genes are TRBV19 and TRBJ2-1; 8 bases map to TRBD2. J was trimmed by 8 bases and V by 1 base; bases with no gene match: 7. Germline V gives CDR1 LNHDA, CDR2 SQIVND (reference sequence). The CDR3 runs to 15 residues. The CDR3 sequence: CASSIAGGLRDEQFF. The CDR3 nucleotides are TGTGCCAGTAGTATAGCGGGAGGGCTGAGGGATGAGCAGTTCTTC.

In this sample, this clonotype turned up many times. V gene TRBV7-9 combines with J gene TRBJ1-5, with D unclear. This CDR3 comprises 14 residues. Trimming pared 1 base from V and 1 base from J, leaving 5 bases between. Germline V gives CDR1 SEHNR, CDR2 FQNEAQ (reference sequence). The CDR3 coding sequence is TGTGCCAGCAGCTTAGACCAGAGCAATCAGCCCCAGCATTTT. The encoded protein is CASSLDQSNQPQHF.

The gene calls are TRBV24-1 and TRBJ1-5; tentatively, D is TRBD1 (5 bases). V lost 1 base, J lost 2 bases, and 5 bases lay in between. CDR1 and CDR2 from the germline V gene are KGHDR and SFDVKD. The CDR3 spans 14 residues. CDR3 in DNA: TGTGCCACCAGTGATTTCAGGGGCAATCAGCCCCAGCATTTT. Translating gives CATSDFRGNQPQHF.

This clonotype was counted ten times or more. The chain uses TRBV20-1 and TRBJ1-1; TRBD1 might be the D (5 bases). The CDR3 has 17 amino acids. Germline V CDR1 and CDR2: DFQATT, SNEGSKA (reference sequence). V was pared by 0 bases and J by 5 bases, with 22 bases between. The DNA of the CDR3 is TGCAGTGCTAGAGATCTGGACACGGGGACCCCGGGGACTGAAGCTTTCTTT. Its protein product is CSARDLDTGTPGTEAFF.

The sample holds many counts of this clonotype. The gene calls are TRBV12-3 or TRBV12-4 and TRBJ1-1; 8 bases map to TRBD1. The CDR3 runs 14 residues. J was trimmed by 5 bases and V by 2 bases; bases with no gene match: 4. This CDR3 is CASSLQGARTEAFF. For the CDR3, the DNA is TGTGCCAGCAGTTTACAGGGGGCACGGACTGAAGCTTTCTTT.

This clonotype was observed many times. CDR3 amino acids: CSELGQGASGYTF. The CDR3 DNA reads as TGCAGTGAGCTGGGACAGGGGGCTAGCGGCTACACCTTC. J is TRBJ1-2 and V is TRBV20-1; 12 bases are a match to TRBD1. J lost 8 bases, V lost 7 bases, and 8 bases had no gene match. Per germline, CDR1 DFQATT and CDR2 SNEGSKA (reference sequence). The CDR3 length is 13 residues.